Reported below is one T cell receptor (beta chain). What it binds is unknown. The trim removed 0 bases at V and 1 base at J, leaving 3 bases unmatched. The CDR3 totals 16 residues. The germline V gene encodes CDR1 SGHNT and CDR2 YYREEE (reference sequence). The sample belongs to a study of post-analysis software for immune sequencing data. Study-wide background: Relapsing-remitting, secondary progressive and progressive-relapsing multiple sclerosis courses were included.

Findings of the study overall: Versus controls, multiple sclerosis patients showed significantly lower diversity (normalized Chao1). TRBV5-6, TRBV5-1 and TRBV20-1 were among roughly 5 TRBV segments more frequent in patients than controls. Under the F measure, samples that were prepared in one batch clustered strongly together.

Unique molecular identifiers featured in each of the TCR beta cDNA libraries. Yield was around 500,000 cDNA molecules from 1 to 10 million T cells. MiXCR, run by TCRdb on the PCR reads, gives a single entry per CDR3 protein. The profile shows 650,000 to 900,000 distinct CDR3 sequences, about half of them singletons. This receptor was obtained from a girl aged 5 to 17 with multiple sclerosis. This chain connects TRBV5-4 to TRBJ2-5; 10 bases agree with TRBD2. The sequenced sample consisted of blood. Written as DNA, the CDR3 is TGTGCCAGCAGCTTGGCCGGACTAGCGGCCCAAGAGACCCAGTACTTC. This translates into CASSLAGLAAQETQYF. Filled out from reference TRBV5-4 and TRBJ2-5, the complete variable domain reads ETGVTQSPTHLIKTRGQQVTLRCSSQSGHNTVSWYQQALGQGPQFIFQYYREEENGRGNFPPRFSGLQFPNYSSELNVNALELDDSALYLCASSLAGLAAQETQYFGPGTRLLVL.